One sample yielded the 23 T cell receptor beta chains listed below, sequenced in a study of blood T cell repertoires in COVID-19. Sequenced by immunoSEQ multiplex PCR; TCRdb stores in-frame clones only, minus some. Among 100,000 to 150,000 clones listed, more than 75% were seen once. Material for sequencing was peripheral blood. These receptors all stem from a human donor in a cohort sampled during active COVID-19.

The chain has TRBV4-2 and TRBJ1-1; 7 nucleotides agree with TRBD1. Germline V CDR1 and CDR2: LGHNA, YNFKEQ. This CDR3 comprises 14 residues. J was trimmed by 1 base and V by 2 bases; bases with no gene match: 1. The CDR3 bases are TGTGCCAGCAGCCAACGACAGGGGAACACTGAAGCTTTCTTT. This sequence encodes CASSQRQGNTEAFF.

This clone was counted once. The chain joins TRBV30 to TRBJ1-2; TRBD1 matches 8 bases. The CDR3 length is 14 residues. Trimming took 0 bases from V and 8 from J; bases not matched to a gene: 8. CDR1 and CDR2 (germline): GTSNPN, SVGIG (reference sequence). The CDR3 DNA reads as TGTGCCTGGAGTGTACAACAGGGGGTAGGAGGCTACACCTTC. Amino acid sequence: CAWSVQQGVGGYTF.

V and J are TRBV9 and TRBJ2-1, with D possibly being TRBD2 (6 bases). CDR3 length: 15 residues. V lost 0 bases and J 0 bases, leaving 7 bases between the germline ends. Germline CDR1 is SGDLS and CDR2 is YYNGEE. CDR3 nucleotide sequence: TGTGCCAGCAGCGTAGCGGGGGACTCCTACAATGAGCAGTTCTTC. This codes for CASSVAGDSYNEQFF.

This rearrangement joins TRBV28 to TRBJ1-3, with TRBD1 matching 12 bases. V dropped 8 bases and J dropped 3; count of bases not matched to a gene: 2. Looked up from germline, CDR1 is MDHEN and CDR2 is SYDVKM. The CDR3 extends over 14 amino acids. The CDR3 nucleotides read TGTGCCAGCGGGACAGGGGGCAGTGGAAACACCATATATTTT. Translation: CASGTGGSGNTIYF.

The sample holds one count of this clone. The gene calls are TRBV5-1 and TRBJ1-1; D is unresolved. The CDR3 consists of 16 residues. The ends were cut back, 0 bases at V and 0 bases at J, with 12 bases in the middle. In germline, CDR1 is SGHRS, CDR2 YFSETQ. As DNA, the CDR3 is TGCGCCAGCAGCTTGGACCCTGCAACGGTGAACACTGAAGCTTTCTTT. It is translated as CASSLDPATVNTEAFF.

This sequence joins TRBV19 and TRBJ2-1; TRBD1 agrees at 7 bases. From germline, CDR1 is LNHDA and CDR2 SQIVND (reference sequence). V trimming: 7 bases; J trimming: 2 bases; junction bases outside the gene matches: 11. The CDR3 spans 16 residues. CDR3 loop: CASNITGALAYNEQFF. The CDR3 DNA reads as TGTGCCAGTAATATTACAGGGGCCCTTGCCTACAATGAGCAGTTCTTC.

The gene calls are TRBV2 and TRBJ2-7, with D possibly matching TRBD1 (5 bases). Germline V CDR1 and CDR2: SNHLY, FYNNEI. Trimming took 3 bases from V and 3 from J, leaving 9 bases between them. The CDR3 has 13 amino acids. CDR3 DNA: TGTGCCAGCAGTGATCAAACAGGCTACGAGCAGTACTTC. Amino acid sequence: CASSDQTGYEQYF.

V usage is TRBV28 and J usage is TRBJ2-1; the match to TRBD2 covers 13 bases. CDR1 is MDHEN and CDR2 is SYDVKM in the germline V gene. Trimming cost V 5 bases and J 5 bases; bases outside gene matches: 3. This CDR3 region has 15 residues. The CDR3 region has the DNA TGTGCCAGCAGTAAACTAGCGGGAGGGAACAATGAGCAGTTCTTC. It encodes CASSKLAGGNNEQFF.

V usage is TRBV4-1 and J usage is TRBJ2-7; 10 bases agree with TRBD1. The CDR3 length is 15 residues. Trimming at V came to 3 bases and at J to 3 bases, leaving 5 bases not matched to a gene. CDR1 is MGHRA, CDR2 YSYEKL, per germline. The CDR3 sequence: CASSHDRGLGYEQYF. CDR3 nucleotide sequence: TGCGCCAGCAGCCATGACAGGGGGCTAGGCTACGAGCAGTACTTC.

The genes are TRBV5-1 and TRBJ1-1; D might be TRBD1 (5 bases). Germline loops: CDR1 SGHRS, CDR2 YFSETQ. Deletions cut 4 bases from V and 3 bases from J, with 10 bases between. The CDR3 length is 13 residues. Here the CDR3 reads CASSVDSYTEAFF. CDR3 in DNA: TGCGCCAGCAGCGTTGACAGTTACACTGAAGCTTTCTTT.

The rearrangement joins TRBV7-6 to TRBJ2-3; possibly TRBD2 for D (5 bases). Trimming cost V 6 bases and J 0 bases, with 16 bases left between them. CDR3 length equals 16 residues. Germline V gene sequence: CDR1 SGHVS, CDR2 FNYEAQ. CDR3 protein: CASRRTASPSTDTQYF. The CDR3 DNA reads TGTGCCAGCAGGCGTACTGCTAGCCCGAGCACAGATACGCAGTATTTT.

V gene TRBV6-2 or TRBV6-3 combines with J gene TRBJ1-5, with D perhaps TRBD1 (5 bases). The germline V and J ends were trimmed by 5 bases and 3 bases, with 17 bases remaining between them. Germline CDR1 MNHEY, CDR2 SVGEGT. The CDR3 is 16 residues long. CDR3 sequence (DNA): TGTGCCAGCAGTAGCAGGGTTCTAAAGGACAATCAGCCCCAGCATTTT. It codes for CASSSRVLKDNQPQHF.

The chain has TRBV28 and TRBJ2-1; D is possibly TRBD1 (5 bases). Trimming took 6 bases from V and 0 from J, leaving 12 bases between them. This CDR3 is 15 amino acids long. Germline V gene lookup returns CDR1 MDHEN and CDR2 SYDVKM. The CDR3 reads CASSGQGLSYNEQFF. CDR3 nucleotides: TGTGCCAGCAGCGGGCAGGGCCTCTCCTACAATGAGCAGTTCTTC.

This rearrangement joins TRBV5-1 to TRBJ2-1, with 11 bases aligning to TRBD1. This CDR3 is built from 16 residues. Trimming took 5 bases from V and 8 from J; bases not matched to a gene: 12. The V gene's germline CDR1 is SGHRS and CDR2 YFSETQ. DNA of the CDR3: TGCGCCAGCAGGGGGGACAGGGGGAGGACTTACGATGAGCAGTTCTTC. It specifies CASRGDRGRTYDEQFF.

V usage is TRBV6-1 and J usage is TRBJ1-2, with D tentatively TRBD1 (6 bases). Germline CDR1 and CDR2: MNHNS and SASEGT. V gave up 3 bases and J gave up 4 bases, with 15 bases separating them. The CDR3 sequence is 15 residues long. CDR3 protein: CASSDRGGAPYGYTF. The DNA for the CDR3 is TGTGCCAGCAGTGACCGGGGGGGCGCTCCCTATGGCTACACCTTC.

Remarks on this clone: Other nucleotide sequences in the sample specify the same CDR3. The V gene is TRBV18, the J gene TRBJ2-2, with 13 nucleotides matching TRBD2. V shed 6 bases and J 3 bases; nucleotides not matched to a gene: 4. This CDR3 region has 16 residues. Germline assignment: CDR1 KGHSH and CDR2 LQKENI. CDR3 coding DNA: TGTGCCAGCTCCCCTGGACTAGCGGGAGACACCGGGGAGCTGTTTTTT. Translating gives CASSPGLAGDTGELFF.

This clone was observed a handful of times. The chain is built from TRBV5-5 and TRBJ2-1; D ambiguous. CDR1 SGHKS and CDR2 YYEKEE come from the germline V gene (reference sequence). V was cut by 2 bases and J by 6 bases, with 24 bases left in between. This CDR3 region has 18 residues. The CDR3 DNA reads TGTGCCAGCAGCTTAACACGGAGCATGGCGAGGCTGTTCAATGAGCAGTTCTTC. This codes for CASSLTRSMARLFNEQFF.

The chain employs TRBV3-1 (or the pseudogene TRBV3-2) and TRBJ2-1; 11 positions agree with TRBD1. With 5 bases clipped from V and 5 bases from J, the junction kept 8 bases outside the gene matches. The CDR3 is made up of 16 amino acids. CDR1 LGHDT and CDR2 YNNKEL come from the germline V gene (reference sequence). The DNA of the CDR3 is TGTGCCAGCAGCTCCCCGGACAGGGGGCTAGACAATGAGCAGTTCTTC. This sequence encodes CASSSPDRGLDNEQFF.

The V gene is TRBV3-1 (or the pseudogene TRBV3-2), the J gene TRBJ2-3; the D is unclear. The ends were cut back, 1 base at V and 10 bases at J, with 15 bases in the middle. Germline V CDR1 and CDR2: LGHDT, YNNKEL (reference sequence). This CDR3 comprises 14 residues. The CDR3 reads CASSQVGDPRSQYF. DNA of the CDR3: TGTGCCAGCAGCCAAGTCGGAGACCCCAGATCGCAGTATTTT.

The chain employs TRBV21-1 and TRBJ2-7; TRBD2 was called by the table and not checked on the DNA. TRBV21-1 represents a pseudogene. The CDR3 runs 20 residues. The CDR3 nucleotides read TGTGCCAGCAGCAAAGGGCGAACACCGGGACTAGCGGGAGACTGTTACGAGCAGTACTTC. Residues: CASSKGRTPGLAGDCYEQYF.

This clone was counted between two and nine times. V usage is TRBV19 and J usage is TRBJ2-2, with TRBD2 identical over 8 bases. Germline V gives CDR1 LNHDA, CDR2 SQIVND (reference sequence). The CDR3 covers 16 residues. After removal of 1 base from V and 4 bases from J, the junction contained 5 bases not matched to a gene. CDR3 sequence: CASSIGGTRSTGELFF. The CDR3 region has the DNA TGTGCCAGTAGTATAGGAGGGACTAGATCCACCGGGGAGCTGTTTTTT.

With regard to this clone: Other DNA sequences in the same sample also yield this CDR3. CDR3 DNA sequence: TGTGCCAGCAGTGGAGCCGCTAACTATGGCTACACCTTC. Translation gives CASSGAANYGYTF. This chain links TRBV28 with TRBJ1-2; D is unclear. Germline CDR1 reads MDHEN; CDR2 reads SYDVKM. This CDR3 is built from 13 residues. Trimming cost V 5 bases and J 0 bases, with 7 bases left between them.

The table lists this clone with a count of one. This chain connects TRBV3-1 (or the pseudogene TRBV3-2) to TRBJ2-7; 9 bases align to TRBD2. Losses at the gene ends were 4 bases for V and 2 bases for J; bases not matched to a gene: 6. CDR3 length equals 15 residues. From germline, CDR1 is LGHDT and CDR2 YNNKEL (reference sequence). The CDR3 loop is CASSLRGGLPYEQYF. The CDR3 DNA sequence: TGTGCCAGCAGCCTGCGGGGGGGGCTTCCCTACGAGCAGTACTTC.